Presented here are 8 T cell receptor beta chains from one specimen sequenced in a study of T cell responses to AZD1222 COVID-19 vaccine. Data came from immunoSEQ multiplex PCR; TCRdb stores just in-frame clones and leaves some out. This sample has about 120,000 clones, with approximately 90% found just once. Sequenced here: peripheral blood, sampled on day 0 of AZD1222 vaccination. The receptors originated from an adult in good health.

The chain couples TRBV9 to TRBJ2-2; the D gene is possibly TRBD1 (6 bases). The CDR3 loop spans 14 amino acids. Trimming removed 2 bases at V and 6 bases at J, with 11 bases between. Looked up from germline, CDR1 is SGDLS and CDR2 is YYNGEE. The CDR3 region has the DNA TGTGCCAGCAGCGTCCAGGGGAGTGCCGGGGAGCTGTTTTTT. As protein: CASSVQGSAGELFF.

The chain carries TRBV5-1 and TRBJ1-2, with TRBD1 identical over 8 bases. Per the germline V gene, CDR1 is SGHRS and CDR2 is YFSETQ. V dropped 3 bases and J dropped 4; count of bases not matched to a gene: 8. This CDR3 has 15 amino acids. CDR3 sequence reads: CASSSPGQEIYGYTF. In DNA form, the CDR3 reads TGCGCCAGCAGCTCTCCGGGACAGGAAATCTATGGCTACACCTTC.

The chain uses TRBV6-2 or TRBV6-3 and TRBJ2-3, with 10 bases fitting TRBD2. CDR1 is MNHEY, CDR2 SVGEGT, per germline. The CDR3 is 17 residues long. The V segment lost 1 base and the J segment 0 bases; nucleotides outside the gene matches: 4. The CDR3 loop reads CASSYFPSGSSTDTQYF. CDR3 in DNA: TGTGCCAGCAGTTACTTCCCTAGCGGGAGTAGCACAGATACGCAGTATTTT.

The chain uses TRBV4-3 and TRBJ2-1, with D possibly TRBD2 on 5 matching bases. The CDR3 contains 13 residues. Germline V gene data show CDR1 as LGHNA and CDR2 as YSLEER. The V and J ends lost 0 bases and 10 bases respectively, with 10 bases between them. The CDR3 protein is CASSQEAGGEQFF. The CDR3 DNA sequence: TGCGCCAGCAGCCAAGAAGCCGGCGGGGAGCAGTTCTTC.

The V call is TRBV6-5, the J call TRBJ1-4; 7 nucleotides align to TRBD1. Germline-derived CDR1 and CDR2 are MNHEY and SVGAGI. This CDR3 is built from 14 residues. The J segment lost 5 bases and the V segment lost 6 bases, leaving 6 bases of the junction unmatched. CDR3 DNA: TGTGCCAGCAGACCAGGGGGTCGAAATGAAAAACTGTTTTTT. Translated, it gives CASRPGGRNEKLFF.

The chain couples TRBV20-1 to TRBJ1-3; no definite D call. This CDR3 region has 11 residues. The V end was cut by 1 base, the J end by 6 bases, with 4 bases between. CDR1 is DFQATT, CDR2 SNEGSKA, per germline (reference sequence). The CDR3 DNA sequence: TGCAGTGCTAGAGTGGTAAACACCATATATTTT. It translates to CSARVVNTIYF.

V and J are TRBV28 and TRBJ2-3; D may be TRBD2 (6 bases). The V and J ends lost 3 bases and 1 base respectively, with 17 bases between them. The CDR3 loop spans 17 amino acids. Germline-derived CDR1 and CDR2 are MDHEN and SYDVKM. Here the CDR3 DNA reads TGTGCCAGCAGTTTGACTAGGGGCCCAGCGGGCACAGATACGCAGTATTTT. It encodes CASSLTRGPAGTDTQYF.

This rearrangement joins TRBV6-5 to TRBJ1-4, with 7 bases identical to TRBD1. Germline V CDR1 and CDR2: MNHEY, SVGAGI. Trimming removed 6 bases from V and 8 bases from J; junction bases left unmatched: 12. The CDR3 is 15 amino acids. CDR3 residues: CASRNPGTALEKLFF. CDR3 sequence (DNA): TGTGCCAGCAGGAACCCCGGGACAGCGCTAGAAAAACTGTTTTTT.